This T cell receptor (beta chain) originates from a study of blood T cell repertoires in COVID-19. Within 2 weeks of study entry, exposed participants had contacted a PCR-confirmed or clinician-diagnosed COVID-19 case. In the study's own analysis: Reference gene primers were amplified, and this amplification served to estimate nucleated cell counts. Profiling relied on immunoSEQ multiplex PCR, and the TCRdb table lists in-frame clones only, not all of them. The DNA gave D and trimming, while V, J and clone size come from that table. Here the sample spans 350,000 or so clones, around nine tenths being singletons. This clone has a single count. The CDR3 contains 14 residues. CDR1 and CDR2 from the germline V gene are SGHDT and YYEEEE. V was cut by 3 bases and J by 1 base, with 9 bases left in between.

This sequence joins TRBV5-6 and TRBJ2-3, with D possibly TRBD1 on 5 matching bases. This TCR was recovered from a woman aged 25 to 39 who had been exposed to COVID-19. Sequencing was carried out using PBMCs or T cells enriched from blood (not recorded which). CDR3 region: CASSSGQGTDTQYF. The CDR3 nucleotides are TGTGCCAGCAGCTCAGGGCAGGGCACAGATACGCAGTATTTT.